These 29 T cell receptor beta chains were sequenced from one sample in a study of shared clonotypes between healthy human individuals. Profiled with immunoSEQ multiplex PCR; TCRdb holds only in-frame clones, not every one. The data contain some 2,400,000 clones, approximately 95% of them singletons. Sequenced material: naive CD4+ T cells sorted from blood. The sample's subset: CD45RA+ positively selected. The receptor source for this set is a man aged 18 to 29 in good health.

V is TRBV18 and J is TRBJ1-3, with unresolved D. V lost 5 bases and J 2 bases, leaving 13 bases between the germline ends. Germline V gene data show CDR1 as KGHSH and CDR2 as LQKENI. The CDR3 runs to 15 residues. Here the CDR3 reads CASSSTDGTGNTIYF. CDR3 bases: TGTGCCAGCTCATCTACCGACGGTACTGGAAACACCATATATTTT.

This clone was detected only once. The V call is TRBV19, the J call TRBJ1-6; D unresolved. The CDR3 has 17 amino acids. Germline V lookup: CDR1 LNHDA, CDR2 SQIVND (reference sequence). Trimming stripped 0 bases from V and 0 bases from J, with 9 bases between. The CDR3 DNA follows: TGTGCCAGTAGTATAGATACGGGGAGCTCCTATAATTCACCCCTCCACTTT. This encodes CASSIDTGSSYNSPLHF.

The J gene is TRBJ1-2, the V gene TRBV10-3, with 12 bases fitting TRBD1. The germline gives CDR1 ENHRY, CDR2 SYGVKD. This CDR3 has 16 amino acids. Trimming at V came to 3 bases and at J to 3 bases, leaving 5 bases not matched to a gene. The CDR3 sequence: CAISDGTGGWDYGYTF. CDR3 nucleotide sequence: TGTGCCATCAGTGACGGGACAGGGGGCTGGGACTATGGCTACACCTTC.

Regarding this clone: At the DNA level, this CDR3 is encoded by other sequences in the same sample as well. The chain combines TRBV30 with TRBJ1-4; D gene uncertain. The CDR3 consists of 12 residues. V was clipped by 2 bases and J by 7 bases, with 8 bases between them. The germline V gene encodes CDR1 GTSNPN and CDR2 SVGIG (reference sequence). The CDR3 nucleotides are TGTGCCTGGAGTCCCGAAGGTGAAAAACTGTTTTTT. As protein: CAWSPEGEKLFF.

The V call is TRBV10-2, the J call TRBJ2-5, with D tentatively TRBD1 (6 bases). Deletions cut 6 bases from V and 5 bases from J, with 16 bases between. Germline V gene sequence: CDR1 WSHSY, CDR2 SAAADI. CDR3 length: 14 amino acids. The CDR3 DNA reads TGCGCCAGCAGGAGAGGACAGCGAGTGGAGACCCAGTACTTC. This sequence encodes CASRRGQRVETQYF.

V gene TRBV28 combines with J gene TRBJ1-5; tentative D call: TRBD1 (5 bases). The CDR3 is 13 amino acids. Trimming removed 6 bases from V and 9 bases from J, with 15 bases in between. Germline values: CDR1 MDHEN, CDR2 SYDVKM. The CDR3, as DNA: TGTGCCAGCAGAACCTACGGGGGACGGCCCCAGCATTTT. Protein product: CASRTYGGRPQHF.

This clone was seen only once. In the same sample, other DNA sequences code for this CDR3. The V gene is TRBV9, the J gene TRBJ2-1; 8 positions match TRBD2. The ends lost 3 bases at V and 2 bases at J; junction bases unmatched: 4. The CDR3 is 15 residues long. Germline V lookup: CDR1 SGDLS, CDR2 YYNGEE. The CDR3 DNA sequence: TGTGCCAGCAGCGCCTCTAGCGGGCCCTACAATGAGCAGTTCTTC. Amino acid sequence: CASSASSGPYNEQFF.

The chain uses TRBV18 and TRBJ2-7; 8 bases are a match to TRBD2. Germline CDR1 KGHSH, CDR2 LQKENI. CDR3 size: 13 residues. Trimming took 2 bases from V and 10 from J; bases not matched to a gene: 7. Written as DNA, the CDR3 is TGTGCCAGCTCACCAGCGCGGGAGGCTATCCAGTACTTC. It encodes CASSPAREAIQYF.

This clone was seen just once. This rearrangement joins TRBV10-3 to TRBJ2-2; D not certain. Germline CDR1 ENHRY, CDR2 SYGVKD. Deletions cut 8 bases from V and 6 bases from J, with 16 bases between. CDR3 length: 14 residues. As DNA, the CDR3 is TGTGCCATCTTAGAGTATAGTGACTCCGGGGAGCTGTTTTTT. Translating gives CAILEYSDSGELFF.

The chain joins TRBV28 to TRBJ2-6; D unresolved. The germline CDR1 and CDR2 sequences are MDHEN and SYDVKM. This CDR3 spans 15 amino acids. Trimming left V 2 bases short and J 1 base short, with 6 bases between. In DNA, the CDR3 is TGTGCCAGCAGTTTAGGTACATCTGGGGCCAACGTCCTGACTTTC. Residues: CASSLGTSGANVLTF.

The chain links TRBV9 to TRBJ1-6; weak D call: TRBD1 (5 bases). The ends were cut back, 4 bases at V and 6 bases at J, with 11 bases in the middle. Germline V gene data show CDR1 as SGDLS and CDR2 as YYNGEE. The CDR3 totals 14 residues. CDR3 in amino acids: CASSTGTANSPLHF. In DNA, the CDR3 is TGTGCCAGCAGCACCGGGACCGCTAATTCACCCCTCCACTTT.

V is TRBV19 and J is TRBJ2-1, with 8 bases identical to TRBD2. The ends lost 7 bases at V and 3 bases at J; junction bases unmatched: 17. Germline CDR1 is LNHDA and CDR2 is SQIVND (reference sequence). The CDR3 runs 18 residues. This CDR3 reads CASTPRGDDEIFYNEQFF. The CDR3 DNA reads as TGTGCCAGTACCCCGCGGGGGGACGACGAGATTTTCTACAATGAGCAGTTCTTC.

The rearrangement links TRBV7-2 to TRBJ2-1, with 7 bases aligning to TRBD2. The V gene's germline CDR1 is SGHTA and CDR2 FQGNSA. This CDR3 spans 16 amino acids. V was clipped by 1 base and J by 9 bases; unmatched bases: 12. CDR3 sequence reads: CASSLVGAGPMGEQFF. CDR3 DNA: TGTGCCAGCAGCTTAGTCGGAGCGGGACCCATGGGTGAGCAGTTCTTC.

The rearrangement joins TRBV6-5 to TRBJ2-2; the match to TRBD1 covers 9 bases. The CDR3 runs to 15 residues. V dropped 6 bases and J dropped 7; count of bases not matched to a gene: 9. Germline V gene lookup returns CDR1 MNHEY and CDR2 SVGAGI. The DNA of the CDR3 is TGTGCCAGCAGAATACAGGGGGCGACAGGCGGGGAGCTGTTTTTT. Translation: CASRIQGATGGELFF.

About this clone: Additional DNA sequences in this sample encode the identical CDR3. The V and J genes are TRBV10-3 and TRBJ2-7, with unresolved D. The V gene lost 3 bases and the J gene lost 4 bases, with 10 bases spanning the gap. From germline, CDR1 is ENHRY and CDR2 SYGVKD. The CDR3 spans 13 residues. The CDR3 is CAISDFTGYEQYF. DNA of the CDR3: TGTGCCATCAGTGACTTCACGGGTTACGAGCAGTACTTC.

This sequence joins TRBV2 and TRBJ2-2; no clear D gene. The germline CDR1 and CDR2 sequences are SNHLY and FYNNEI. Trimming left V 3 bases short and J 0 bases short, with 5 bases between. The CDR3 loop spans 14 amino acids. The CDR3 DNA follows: TGTGCCAGCAGTGACAGTTCGAACACCGGGGAGCTGTTTTTT. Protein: CASSDSSNTGELFF.

The CDR3 nucleotides are TGTGCCAGCAGTGTACCCCAGGGGGGTCCGGGACAGGGAACCGGGGAGCTGTTTTTT. Translated, it gives CASSVPQGGPGQGTGELFF. The chain uses TRBV6-1 and TRBJ2-2; 9 nucleotides match TRBD1. Germline-derived CDR1 and CDR2 are MNHNS and SASEGT. V lost 4 bases and J lost 5; bases outside the gene matches: 17. The CDR3 has 19 amino acids.

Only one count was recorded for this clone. CDR3 in amino acids: CASSPLIGRGNEQFF. The CDR3, as DNA: TGTGCCAGCTCACCATTGATTGGTAGGGGGAATGAGCAGTTCTTC. V and J are TRBV18 and TRBJ2-1; possibly TRBD1 for D (6 bases). CDR1 is KGHSH and CDR2 is LQKENI in the germline V gene. The CDR3 has 15 amino acids. With 2 bases removed from V and 7 bases from J, the gap between germline ends came to 15 bases.

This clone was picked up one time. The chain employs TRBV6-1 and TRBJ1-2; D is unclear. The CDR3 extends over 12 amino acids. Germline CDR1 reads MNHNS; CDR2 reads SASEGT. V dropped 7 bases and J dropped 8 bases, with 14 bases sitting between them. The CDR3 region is CASTDRVGGYTF. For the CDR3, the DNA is TGTGCCAGCACCGACCGGGTCGGGGGCTACACCTTC.

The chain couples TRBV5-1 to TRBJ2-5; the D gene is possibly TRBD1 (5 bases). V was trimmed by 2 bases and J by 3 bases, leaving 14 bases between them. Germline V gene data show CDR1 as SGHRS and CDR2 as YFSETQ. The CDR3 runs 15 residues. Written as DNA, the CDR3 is TGCGCCAGCAGCTTAAACACAGGCGAAAAAGAGACCCAGTACTTC. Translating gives CASSLNTGEKETQYF.

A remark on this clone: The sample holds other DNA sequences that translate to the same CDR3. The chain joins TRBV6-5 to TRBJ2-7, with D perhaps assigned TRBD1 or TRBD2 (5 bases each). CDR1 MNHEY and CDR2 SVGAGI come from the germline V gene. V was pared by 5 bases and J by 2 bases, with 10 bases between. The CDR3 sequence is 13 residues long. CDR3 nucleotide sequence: TGTGCCAGCAGTCGGGACGGGACCTACGAGCAGTACTTC. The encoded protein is CASSRDGTYEQYF.

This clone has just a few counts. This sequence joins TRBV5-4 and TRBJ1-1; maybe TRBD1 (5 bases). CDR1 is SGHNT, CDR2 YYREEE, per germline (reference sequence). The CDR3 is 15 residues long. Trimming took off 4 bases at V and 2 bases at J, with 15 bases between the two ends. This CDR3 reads CASSPSGRVNTEAFF. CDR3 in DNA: TGTGCCAGCAGCCCCTCGGGCAGGGTCAACACTGAAGCTTTCTTT.

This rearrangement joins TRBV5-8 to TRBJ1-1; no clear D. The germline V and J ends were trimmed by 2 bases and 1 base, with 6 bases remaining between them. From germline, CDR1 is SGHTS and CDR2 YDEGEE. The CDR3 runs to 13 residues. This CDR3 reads CASSFGRNTEAFF. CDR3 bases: TGTGCCAGCAGCTTTGGGAGGAACACTGAAGCTTTCTTT.

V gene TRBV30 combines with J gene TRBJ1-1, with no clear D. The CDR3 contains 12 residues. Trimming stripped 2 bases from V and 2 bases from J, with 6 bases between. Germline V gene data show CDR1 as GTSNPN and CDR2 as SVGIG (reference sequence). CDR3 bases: TGTGCCTGGAGTCAGCTCAACACTGAAGCTTTCTTT. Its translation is CAWSQLNTEAFF.

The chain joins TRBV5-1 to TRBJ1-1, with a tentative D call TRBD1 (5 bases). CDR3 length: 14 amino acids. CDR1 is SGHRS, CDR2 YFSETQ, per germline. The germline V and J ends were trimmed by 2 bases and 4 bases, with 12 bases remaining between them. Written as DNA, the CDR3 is TGCGCCAGCAGCTTATACCAGGGACGCACTGAAGCTTTCTTT. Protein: CASSLYQGRTEAFF.

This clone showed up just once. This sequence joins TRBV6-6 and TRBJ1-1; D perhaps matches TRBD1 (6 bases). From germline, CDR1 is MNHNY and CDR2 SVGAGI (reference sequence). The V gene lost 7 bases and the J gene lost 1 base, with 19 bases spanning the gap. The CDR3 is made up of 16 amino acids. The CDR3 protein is CASTTNRVEGNTEAFF. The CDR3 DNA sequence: TGTGCCAGCACTACAAACAGGGTGGAGGGGAACACTGAAGCTTTCTTT.

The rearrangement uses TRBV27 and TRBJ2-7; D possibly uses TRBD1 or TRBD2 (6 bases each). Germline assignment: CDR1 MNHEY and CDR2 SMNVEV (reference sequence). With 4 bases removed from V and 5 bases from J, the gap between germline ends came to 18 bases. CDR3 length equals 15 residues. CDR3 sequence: CASSSTERGTHEQYF. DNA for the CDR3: TGTGCCAGCAGTTCCACCGAGAGGGGGACTCACGAGCAGTACTTC.

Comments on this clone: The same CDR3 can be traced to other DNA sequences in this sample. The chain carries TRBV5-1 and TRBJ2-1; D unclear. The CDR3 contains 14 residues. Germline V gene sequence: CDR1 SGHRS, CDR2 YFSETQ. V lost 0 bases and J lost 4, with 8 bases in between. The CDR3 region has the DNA TGCGCCAGCAGCTTGGAGACTTCTTACAATGAGCAGTTCTTC. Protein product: CASSLETSYNEQFF. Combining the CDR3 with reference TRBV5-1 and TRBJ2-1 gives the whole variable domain KAGVTQTPRYLIKTRGQQVTLSCSPISGHRSVSWYQQTPGQGLQFLFEYFSETQRNKGNFPGRFSGRQFSNSRSEMNVSTLELGDSALYLCASSLETSYNEQFFGPGTRLTVL.

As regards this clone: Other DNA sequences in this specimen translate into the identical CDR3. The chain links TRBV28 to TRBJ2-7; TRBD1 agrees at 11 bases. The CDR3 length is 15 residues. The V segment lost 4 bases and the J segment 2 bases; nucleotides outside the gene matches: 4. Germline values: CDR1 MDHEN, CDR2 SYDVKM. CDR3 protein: CASSSPGQGAYEQYF. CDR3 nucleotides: TGTGCCAGCAGTTCACCGGGACAGGGGGCCTACGAGCAGTACTTC.